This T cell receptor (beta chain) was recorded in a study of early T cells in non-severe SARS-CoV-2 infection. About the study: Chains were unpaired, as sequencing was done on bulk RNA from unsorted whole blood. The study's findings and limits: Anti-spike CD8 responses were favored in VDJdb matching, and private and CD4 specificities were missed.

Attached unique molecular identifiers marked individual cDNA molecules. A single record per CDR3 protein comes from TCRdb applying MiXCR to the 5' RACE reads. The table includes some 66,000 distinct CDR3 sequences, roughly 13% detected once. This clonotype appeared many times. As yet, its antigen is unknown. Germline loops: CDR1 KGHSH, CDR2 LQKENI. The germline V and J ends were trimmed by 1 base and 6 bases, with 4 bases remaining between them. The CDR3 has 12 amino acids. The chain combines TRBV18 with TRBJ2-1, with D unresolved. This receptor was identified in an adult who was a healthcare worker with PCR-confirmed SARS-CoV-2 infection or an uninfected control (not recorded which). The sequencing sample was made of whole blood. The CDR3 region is CASSPRLNEQFF. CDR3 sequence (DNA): TGTGCCAGCTCACCACGACTCAATGAGCAGTTCTTC. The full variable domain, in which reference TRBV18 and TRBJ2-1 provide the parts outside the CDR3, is NAGVMQNPRHLVRRRGQEARLRCSPMKGHSHVYWYRQLPEEGLKFMVYLQKENIIDESGMPKERFSAEFPKEGPSILRIQQVVRGDSAAYFCASSPRLNEQFFGPGTRLTVL.